The text below deals with one T cell receptor (beta chain). This record comes from a study of blood T cell repertoires in COVID-19. At the level of the study: COVID-19 samples from acute and convalescent phases originated in the United States, Italy and Spain. The cDNA or gDNA used as material had been derived from T cells, B-cell-depleted T cells, or PBMCs.

Seattle researchers signed up patients amid active infection and tracked them longitudinally. Authors' processing steps: Estimates of nucleated cell counts were drawn from the amplification of reference gene primers. Libraries were prepared by immunoSEQ multiplex PCR; TCRdb keeps only in-frame clonotypes and omits some of them. D and trimming were read from the DNA, whereas the V and J calls and clone size are those reported in that table. The data show roughly 260,000 clones, approximately 91% seen once. The sample consisted of peripheral blood. This TCR was sampled from a person under 35 with COVID-19, enrolled during active disease.

This CDR3 is CASSKTSGVSYEQYF. As DNA, the CDR3 is TGTGCCAGCAGTAAGACTAGCGGGGTCTCCTACGAGCAGTACTTC. The chain links TRBV28 to TRBJ2-7; 11 bases fit TRBD2. With V trimmed by 5 bases and J by 0 bases, 3 bases remained unmatched. Germline lookup yields CDR1 MDHEN and CDR2 SYDVKM. The CDR3 runs 15 residues.